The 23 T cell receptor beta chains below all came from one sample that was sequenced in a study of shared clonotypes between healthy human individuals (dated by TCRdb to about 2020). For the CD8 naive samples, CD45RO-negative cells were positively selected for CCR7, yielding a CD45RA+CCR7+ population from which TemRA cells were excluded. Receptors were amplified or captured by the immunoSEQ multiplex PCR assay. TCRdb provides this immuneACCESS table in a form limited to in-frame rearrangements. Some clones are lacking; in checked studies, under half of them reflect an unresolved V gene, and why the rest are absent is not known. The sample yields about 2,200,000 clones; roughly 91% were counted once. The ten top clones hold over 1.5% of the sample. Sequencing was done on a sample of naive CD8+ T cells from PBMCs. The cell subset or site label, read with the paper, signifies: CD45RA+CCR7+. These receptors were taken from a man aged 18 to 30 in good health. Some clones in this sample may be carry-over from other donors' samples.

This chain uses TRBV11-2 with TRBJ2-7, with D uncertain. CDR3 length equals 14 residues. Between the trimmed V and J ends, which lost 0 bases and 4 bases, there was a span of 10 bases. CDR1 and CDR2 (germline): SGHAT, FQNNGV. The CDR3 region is CASSLDYGPYEQYF. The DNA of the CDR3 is TGTGCCAGCAGCTTAGACTATGGGCCGTACGAGCAGTACTTC.

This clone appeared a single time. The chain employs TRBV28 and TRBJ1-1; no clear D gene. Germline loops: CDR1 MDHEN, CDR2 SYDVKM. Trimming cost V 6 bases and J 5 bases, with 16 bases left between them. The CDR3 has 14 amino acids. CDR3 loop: CASSLLGRKTEAFF. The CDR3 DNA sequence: TGTGCCAGCAGCCTCCTAGGTAGGAAAACTGAAGCTTTCTTT. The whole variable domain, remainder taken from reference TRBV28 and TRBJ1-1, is DVKVTQSSRYLVKRTGEKVFLECVQDMDHENMFWYRQDPGLGLRLIYFSYDVKMKEKGDIPEGYSVSREKKERFSLILESASTNQTSMYLCASSLLGRKTEAFFGQGTRLTVV.

The CDR3 DNA is TGTGCCAGCAGCTTAGTGGGCTCTCGACTAGCGGGAGAAGGCGAGCAGTACTTC. This sequence encodes CASSLVGSRLAGEGEQYF. V gene TRBV7-2 combines with J gene TRBJ2-7, with 12 positions matching TRBD2. This CDR3 spans 18 amino acids. The ends lost 1 base at V and 6 bases at J; junction bases unmatched: 13. CDR1 is SGHTA and CDR2 is FQGNSA in the germline V gene.

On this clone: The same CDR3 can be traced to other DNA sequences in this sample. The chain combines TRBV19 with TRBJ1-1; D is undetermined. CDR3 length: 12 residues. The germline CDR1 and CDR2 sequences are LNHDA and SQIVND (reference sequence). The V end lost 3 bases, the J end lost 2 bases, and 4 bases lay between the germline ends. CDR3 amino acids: CASSIGNTEAFF. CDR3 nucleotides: TGTGCCAGTAGTATCGGAAACACTGAAGCTTTCTTT.

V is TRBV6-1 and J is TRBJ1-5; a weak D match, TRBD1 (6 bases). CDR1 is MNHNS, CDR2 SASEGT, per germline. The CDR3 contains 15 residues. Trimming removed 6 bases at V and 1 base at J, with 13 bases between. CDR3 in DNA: TGTGCCAGCAGGAAGGTAGGGACAAGCAATCAGCCCCAGCATTTT. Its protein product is CASRKVGTSNQPQHF.

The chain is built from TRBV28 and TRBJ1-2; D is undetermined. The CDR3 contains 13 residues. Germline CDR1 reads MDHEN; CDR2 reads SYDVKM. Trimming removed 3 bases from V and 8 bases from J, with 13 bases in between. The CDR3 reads CASSFVLLGGYTF. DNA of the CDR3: TGTGCCAGCAGTTTTGTATTGTTGGGCGGCTACACCTTC.

CDR3 sequence (DNA): TGCGCCAGCAGCCCAGACAGCGGGAGGCAGTACGAGCAGTACTTC. Translated, it gives CASSPDSGRQYEQYF. The genes are TRBV4-1 and TRBJ2-7, with 9 bases identical to TRBD2. The CDR3 runs 15 residues. Germline assignment: CDR1 MGHRA and CDR2 YSYEKL. V shed 4 bases and J 4 bases; nucleotides not matched to a gene: 8.

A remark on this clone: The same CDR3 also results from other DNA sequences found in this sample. CDR3 sequence reads: CASSLIMNTEAFF. The CDR3, as DNA: TGTGCCAGCAGTCTGATTATGAACACTGAAGCTTTCTTT. The J gene is TRBJ1-1, the V gene TRBV27; D remains ambiguous. V was shortened by 5 bases and J by 0 bases, with 7 bases between the two germline ends. Germline V lookup: CDR1 MNHEY, CDR2 SMNVEV (reference sequence). CDR3 length equals 13 residues.

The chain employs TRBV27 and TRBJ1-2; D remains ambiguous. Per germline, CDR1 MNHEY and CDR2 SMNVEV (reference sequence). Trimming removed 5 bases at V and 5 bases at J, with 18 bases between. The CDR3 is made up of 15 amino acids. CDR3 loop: CASSLDGIPRYGYTF. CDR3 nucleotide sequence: TGTGCCAGCAGTCTGGACGGGATCCCCCGGTATGGCTACACCTTC.

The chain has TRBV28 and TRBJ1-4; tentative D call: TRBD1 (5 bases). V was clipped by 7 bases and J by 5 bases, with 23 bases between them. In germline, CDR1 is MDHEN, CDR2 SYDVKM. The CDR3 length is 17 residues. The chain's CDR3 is CASTPLGPAGKNEKLFF. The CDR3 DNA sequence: TGTGCCAGCACCCCCCTGGGACCCGCAGGGAAGAATGAAAAACTGTTTTTT.

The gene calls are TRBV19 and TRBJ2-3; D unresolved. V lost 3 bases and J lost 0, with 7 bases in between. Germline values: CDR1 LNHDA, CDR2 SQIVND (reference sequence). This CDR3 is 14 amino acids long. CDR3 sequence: CASSITGSTDTQYF. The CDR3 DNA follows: TGTGCCAGTAGTATTACCGGGAGCACAGATACGCAGTATTTT.

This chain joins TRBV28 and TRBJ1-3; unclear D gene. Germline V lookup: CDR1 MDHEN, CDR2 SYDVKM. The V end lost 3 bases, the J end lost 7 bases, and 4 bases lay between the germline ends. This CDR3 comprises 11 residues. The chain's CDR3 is CASSLSNTIYF. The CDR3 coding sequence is TGTGCCAGCAGTTTGAGTAACACCATATATTTT.

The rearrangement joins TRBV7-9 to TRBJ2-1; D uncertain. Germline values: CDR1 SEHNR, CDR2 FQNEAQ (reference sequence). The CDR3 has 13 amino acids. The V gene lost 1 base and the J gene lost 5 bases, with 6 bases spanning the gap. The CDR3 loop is CASSLGMDNEQFF. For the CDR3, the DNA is TGTGCCAGCAGCTTAGGAATGGACAATGAGCAGTTCTTC.

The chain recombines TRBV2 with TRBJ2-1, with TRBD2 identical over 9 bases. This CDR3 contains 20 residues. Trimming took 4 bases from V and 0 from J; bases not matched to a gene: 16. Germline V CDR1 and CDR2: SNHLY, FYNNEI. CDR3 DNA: TGTGCCAGCAGTGTCCCCGGGACTAGCTCTCTTGGGGGCTCCTACAATGAGCAGTTCTTC. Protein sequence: CASSVPGTSSLGGSYNEQFF.

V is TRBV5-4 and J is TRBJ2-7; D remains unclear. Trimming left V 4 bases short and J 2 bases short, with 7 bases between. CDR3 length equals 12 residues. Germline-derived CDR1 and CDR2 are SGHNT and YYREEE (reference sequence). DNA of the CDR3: TGTGCCAGCAGCCGGCCGCCCTACGAGCAGTACTTC. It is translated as CASSRPPYEQYF.

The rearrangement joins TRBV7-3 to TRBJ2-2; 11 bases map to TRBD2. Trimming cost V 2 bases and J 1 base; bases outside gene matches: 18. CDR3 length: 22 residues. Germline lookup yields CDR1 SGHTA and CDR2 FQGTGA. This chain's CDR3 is CASSLLWFGSGRAKGNTGELFF. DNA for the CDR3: TGTGCCAGCAGCTTACTGTGGTTTGGTAGCGGGAGGGCCAAGGGGAACACCGGGGAGCTGTTTTTT.

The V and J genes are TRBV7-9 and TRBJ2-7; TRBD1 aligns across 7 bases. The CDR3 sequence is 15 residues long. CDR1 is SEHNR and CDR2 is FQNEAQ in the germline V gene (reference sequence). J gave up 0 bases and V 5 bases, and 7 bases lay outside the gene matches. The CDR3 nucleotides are TGTGCCAGCAGCCGATCGACAGGGACCTCCTACGAGCAGTACTTC. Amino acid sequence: CASSRSTGTSYEQYF.

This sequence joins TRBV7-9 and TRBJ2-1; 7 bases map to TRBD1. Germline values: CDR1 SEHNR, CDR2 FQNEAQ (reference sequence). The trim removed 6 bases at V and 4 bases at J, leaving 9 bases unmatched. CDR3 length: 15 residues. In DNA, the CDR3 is TGTGCCAGCAGTAGTCGGGGACAGCCTTACAATGAGCAGTTCTTC. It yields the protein CASSSRGQPYNEQFF. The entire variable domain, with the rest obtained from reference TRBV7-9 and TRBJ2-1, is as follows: DTGVSQNPRHKITKRGQNVTFRCDPISEHNRLYWYRQTLGQGPEFLTYFQNEAQLEKSRLLSDRFSAERPKGSFSTLEIQRTEQGDSAMYLCASSSRGQPYNEQFFGPGTRLTVL.

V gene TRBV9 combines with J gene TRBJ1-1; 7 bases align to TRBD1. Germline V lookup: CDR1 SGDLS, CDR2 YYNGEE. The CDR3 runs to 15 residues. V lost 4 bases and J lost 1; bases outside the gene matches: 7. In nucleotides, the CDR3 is TGTGCCAGCAGCCCGGAGGGGGCGGAGAACACTGAAGCTTTCTTT. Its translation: CASSPEGAENTEAFF.

The CDR3 loop is CASSFTWWGSYEQYF. For the CDR3, the DNA is TGTGCCAGCAGCTTCACCTGGTGGGGCTCCTACGAGCAGTACTTC. The chain uses TRBV5-6 and TRBJ2-5; D not resolved. The last part of the DNA fits TRBJ2-7 better; the J call may be wrong. CDR1 SGHDT and CDR2 YYEEEE come from the germline V gene. CDR3 length equals 15 residues.

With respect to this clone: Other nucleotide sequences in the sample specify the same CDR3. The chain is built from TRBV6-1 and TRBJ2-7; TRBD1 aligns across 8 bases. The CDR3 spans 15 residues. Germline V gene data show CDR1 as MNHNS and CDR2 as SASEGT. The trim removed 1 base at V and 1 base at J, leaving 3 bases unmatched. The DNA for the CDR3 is TGTGCCAGCAGTGAAGGGCAGGGGGCTTCCTACGAGCAGTACTTC. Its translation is CASSEGQGASYEQYF.

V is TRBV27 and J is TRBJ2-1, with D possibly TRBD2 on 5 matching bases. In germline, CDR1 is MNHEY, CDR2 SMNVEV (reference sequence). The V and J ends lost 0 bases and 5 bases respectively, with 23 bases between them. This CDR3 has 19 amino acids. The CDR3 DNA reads TGTGCCAGCAGTTTATCGAGATTAGCGCGGATCTCCCCGAACAATGAGCAGTTCTTC. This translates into CASSLSRLARISPNNEQFF.

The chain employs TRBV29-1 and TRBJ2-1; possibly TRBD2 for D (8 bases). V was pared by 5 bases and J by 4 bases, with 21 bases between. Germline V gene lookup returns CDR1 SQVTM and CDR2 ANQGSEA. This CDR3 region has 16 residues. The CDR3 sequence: CSVSGGLSGGYNEQFF. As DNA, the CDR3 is TGCAGCGTTTCAGGGGGACTAAGCGGGGGTTACAATGAGCAGTTCTTC.